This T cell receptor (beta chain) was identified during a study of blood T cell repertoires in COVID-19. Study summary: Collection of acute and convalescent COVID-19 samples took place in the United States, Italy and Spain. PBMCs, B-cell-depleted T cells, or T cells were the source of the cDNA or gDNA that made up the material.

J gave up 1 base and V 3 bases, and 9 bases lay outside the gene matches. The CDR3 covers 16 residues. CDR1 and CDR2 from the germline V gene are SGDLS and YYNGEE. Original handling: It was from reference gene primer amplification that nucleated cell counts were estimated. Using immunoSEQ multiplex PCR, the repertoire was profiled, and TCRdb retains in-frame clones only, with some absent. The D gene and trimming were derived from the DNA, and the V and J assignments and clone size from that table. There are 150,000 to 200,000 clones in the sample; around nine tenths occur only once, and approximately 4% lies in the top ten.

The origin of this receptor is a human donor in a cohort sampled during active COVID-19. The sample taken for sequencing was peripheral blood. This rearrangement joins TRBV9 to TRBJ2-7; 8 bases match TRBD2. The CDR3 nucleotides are TGTGCCAGCAGCGAAAGGGCGGGGGGCCGATCCTACGAGCAGTACTTC. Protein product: CASSERAGGRSYEQYF.